The subject of this entry is one T cell receptor beta chain. The data were taken from a study of T cell changes during pregnancy in multiple sclerosis. Only in-frame clones appear in the TCRdb table, and some are missing; sequencing was by immunoSEQ multiplex PCR. The sample holds 40,000 to 45,000 clones; about nine tenths are singletons and the top ten take about 0.75%. This CDR3 contains 15 residues. Germline values: CDR1 LNHDA, CDR2 SQIVND (reference sequence). Trimming removed 5 bases from V and 3 bases from J; junction bases left unmatched: 6. V usage is TRBV19 and J usage is TRBJ1-3; 8 bases are shared with TRBD1. This clonotype was obtained from a female donor with multiple sclerosis, enrolled in a pregnancy study. The sample was CD4+ T cells from peripheral blood mononuclear cells, taken before pregnancy. CDR3 DNA sequence: TGTGCCAGTAGTGCCCCCGGGACAGGTGGAAACACCATATATTTT. Translation: CASSAPGTGGNTIYF.